These 23 T cell receptor beta chains were all obtained from the same sample, sequenced in a study of T cell responses to AZD1222 COVID-19 vaccine. This table comes from immunoSEQ multiplex PCR, and its TCRdb copy is limited to in-frame clones, with some not included. Altogether roughly 150,000 clones are present, just under 95% being singletons, with the ten largest covering around 1.6%. This specimen consisted of peripheral blood, obtained on day 0 of AZD1222 vaccination. Receptor source: an adult in good health.

About this clone: Mismatch with germline at one junction end may stem from a read error. The chain carries TRBV7-7 and TRBJ2-5, with D perhaps matching TRBD2 (5 bases). The CDR3 extends over 13 amino acids. Germline V CDR1 and CDR2: SSHAT, FNYEAQ (reference sequence). The CDR3 DNA reads as TGTGCTAGCAGCTTAGGGCTCGGGAAGACCCAGTACTTC. Amino acid sequence: CASSLGLGKTQYF. Together with reference TRBV7-7 and TRBJ2-5, the CDR3 gives the full variable domain: GAGVSQSPRYKVTKRGQDVTLRCDPISSHATLYWYQQALGQGPEFLTYFNYEAQPDKSGLPSDRFSAERPEGSISTLTIQRTEQRDSAMYRCASSLGLGKTQYFGPGTRLLVL.

The chain uses TRBV18 and TRBJ2-5; 11 bases line up with TRBD1. The V gene's germline CDR1 is KGHSH and CDR2 LQKENI. The CDR3 covers 15 residues. V dropped 1 base and J dropped 5; count of bases not matched to a gene: 3. CDR3: CASSPRTGGRETQYF. CDR3 in DNA: TGTGCCAGCTCACCACGGACAGGGGGCCGGGAGACCCAGTACTTC.

This sequence joins TRBV7-8 and TRBJ1-2, with D perhaps TRBD1 (6 bases). This CDR3 comprises 14 residues. The germline CDR1 and CDR2 sequences are SGHVS and FQNEAQ. The ends were cut back, 5 bases at V and 4 bases at J, with 14 bases in the middle. The CDR3 DNA reads as TGTGCCAGCAGCGTTGATGGGGGGCCCTATGGCTACACCTTC. It is translated as CASSVDGGPYGYTF.

The chain has TRBV4-1 and TRBJ2-3; tentative D call: TRBD2 (7 bases). The germline V and J ends were trimmed by 4 bases and 1 base, with 15 bases remaining between them. Per germline, CDR1 MGHRA and CDR2 YSYEKL. CDR3 size: 16 residues. As DNA, the CDR3 is TGCGCCAGCAGCCCCTGGGAGGGGGGAGGCACAGATACGCAGTATTTT. It is translated as CASSPWEGGGTDTQYF.

The rearrangement links TRBV10-3 to TRBJ2-3; 9 nucleotides line up with TRBD2. V lost 4 bases to trimming and J lost 2 bases; unmatched junction nucleotides: 7. The CDR3 covers 16 residues. Germline CDR1 and CDR2: ENHRY and SYGVKD. CDR3 loop: CAISGRAGGPTDTQYF. The CDR3 bases are TGTGCCATCAGTGGGCGAGCGGGAGGCCCCACAGATACGCAGTATTTT.

This sequence joins TRBV2 and TRBJ2-4; D is unclear. CDR1 and CDR2 (germline): SNHLY, FYNNEI. The CDR3 contains 12 residues. V lost 8 bases, J lost 0 bases, and 5 bases lay in between. CDR3 nucleotide sequence: TGTGCCAGCCAGGTAGCCAAAAACATTCAGTACTTC. It specifies CASQVAKNIQYF.

Here the CDR3 DNA reads TGTGCCAGCTCACCACCATCAACACCTAACTATGGCTACACCTTC. This translates into CASSPPSTPNYGYTF. The V gene is TRBV18, the J gene TRBJ1-2, with D unresolved. The V end was cut by 0 bases, the J end by 0 bases, with 8 bases between. The germline V gene has CDR1 KGHSH and CDR2 LQKENI. CDR3 length: 15 residues.

V gene TRBV7-9 combines with J gene TRBJ2-7; TRBD1 is a possible D gene (5 bases). CDR1 SEHNR and CDR2 FQNEAQ come from the germline V gene (reference sequence). V was clipped by 5 bases and J by 4 bases, with 18 bases between them. The CDR3 runs 15 residues. CDR3 nucleotides: TGTGCCAGCAGCAAAGACCGACGACAGAATTACGAGCAGTACTTC. Translating it yields CASSKDRRQNYEQYF.

The DNA of the CDR3 is TGTGCCAGCAGCTTAAATCTGGGGGGGAACACTGAAGCTTTCTTT. Protein: CASSLNLGGNTEAFF. The chain is built from TRBV11-2 and TRBJ1-1; weak D call: TRBD1 (5 bases). Trimming left V 2 bases short and J 1 base short, with 11 bases between. This CDR3 comprises 15 residues. Germline CDR1 and CDR2: SGHAT and FQNNGV.

The rearrangement uses TRBV5-8 and TRBJ1-6; no clear D gene. Germline V gene lookup returns CDR1 SGHTS and CDR2 YDEGEE. Trimming left V 0 bases short and J 4 bases short, with 8 bases between. This CDR3 comprises 15 residues. The CDR3 reads CASSLVPRYNSPLHF. CDR3 nucleotides: TGTGCCAGCAGCTTGGTCCCCAGGTATAATTCACCCCTCCACTTT.

This sequence joins TRBV6-5 and TRBJ1-5, with 7 bases that match TRBD1. CDR3 length equals 15 residues. In germline, CDR1 is MNHEY, CDR2 SVGAGI. V trimming: 0 bases; J trimming: 5 bases; junction bases outside the gene matches: 4. The CDR3 DNA reads TGTGCCAGCAGTTACTCACGACAGGGTGATCAGCCCCAGCATTTT. This encodes CASSYSRQGDQPQHF.

This chain links TRBV25-1 with TRBJ1-6, with TRBD1 matching over 7 bases. CDR3 length: 15 residues. Unmatched junction bases numbered 6, after V lost 3 bases and J lost 7 bases. In germline, CDR1 is MGHDK, CDR2 SYGVNS. As DNA, the CDR3 is TGTGCCAGCAGTGATTCCGACAGGGTGAATTCACCCCTCCACTTT. Its translation: CASSDSDRVNSPLHF.

This sequence joins TRBV27 and TRBJ1-5; D perhaps matches TRBD1 (6 bases). Germline CDR1 and CDR2: MNHEY and SMNVEV (reference sequence). Deletions cut 4 bases from V and 6 bases from J, with 16 bases between. This CDR3 comprises 15 residues. The CDR3 nucleotides read TGTGCCAGCAGTTCGCGCGCAGGGGCAGTTCAGCCCCAGCATTTT. Translating gives CASSSRAGAVQPQHF.

The rearrangement uses TRBV5-1 and TRBJ1-1, with TRBD1 identical over 7 bases. This CDR3 region has 14 residues. CDR1 and CDR2 from the germline V gene are SGHRS and YFSETQ. After removal of 0 bases from V and 7 bases from J, the junction contained 6 bases not matched to a gene. The CDR3 reads CASSLGDSRIEAFF. The CDR3 DNA reads TGCGCCAGCAGCTTGGGGGACAGCAGGATTGAAGCTTTCTTT.

This chain uses TRBV29-1 with TRBJ2-7; 11 bases match TRBD1. V dropped 1 base and J dropped 7; count of bases not matched to a gene: 6. The CDR3 loop spans 14 amino acids. Germline CDR1 and CDR2: SQVTM and ANQGSEA. The CDR3 nucleotides read TGCAGCGTTGAAGGGACAGGGGGCACGAGGGAGCAGTACTTC. Amino acids: CSVEGTGGTREQYF.

J is TRBJ1-2 and V is TRBV7-2, with TRBD1 identical over 8 bases. Per the germline V gene, CDR1 is SGHTA and CDR2 is FQGNSA. V was pared by 2 bases and J by 7 bases, with 12 bases of the junction left unmatched. This CDR3 has 16 amino acids. The CDR3 nucleotides read TGTGCCAGCAGCTTAATTTTTGCAGGGGGCTCGTCTGGCTACACCTTC. Its translation: CASSLIFAGGSSGYTF.

As DNA, the CDR3 is TGTGCCAGCAGCTCCGGGACTCACTCCTACGAGCAGTACTTC. Protein: CASSSGTHSYEQYF. The chain recombines TRBV7-9 with TRBJ2-7, with D possibly TRBD2 on 6 matching bases. This CDR3 has 14 amino acids. CDR1 is SEHNR and CDR2 is FQNEAQ in the germline V gene (reference sequence). Trimming stripped 4 bases from V and 0 bases from J, with 10 bases between.

The J gene is TRBJ1-1, the V gene TRBV6-2 or TRBV6-3, with D unclear. This CDR3 has 13 amino acids. With 6 bases removed from V and 7 bases from J, the gap between germline ends came to 15 bases. CDR1 MNHEY and CDR2 SVGEGT come from the germline V gene. The DNA for the CDR3 is TGTGCCAGCAGCATTGGGAGTGTTGGTGAAGCTTTCTTT. Amino acids: CASSIGSVGEAFF.

This clone was recorded only once. The chain carries TRBV3-1 (or the pseudogene TRBV3-2) and TRBJ1-1, with D unresolved. The CDR3 runs to 13 residues. V lost 3 bases, J lost 4 bases, and 9 bases lay in between. In germline, CDR1 is LGHDT, CDR2 YNNKEL (reference sequence). The CDR3 DNA reads TGTGCCAGCAGCCATAGACGAACCACTGAAGCTTTCTTT. Translating it yields CASSHRRTTEAFF.

The chain recombines TRBV5-1 with TRBJ1-3; D is uncertain. Per the germline V gene, CDR1 is SGHRS and CDR2 is YFSETQ. Trimming left V 1 base short and J 1 base short, with 3 bases between. CDR3 length: 13 amino acids. As DNA, the CDR3 is TGCGCCAGCAGCTTGTATTCTGGAAACACCATATATTTT. Protein product: CASSLYSGNTIYF. The variable domain in full, with the rest retrieved from reference TRBV5-1 and TRBJ1-3, is KAGVTQTPRYLIKTRGQQVTLSCSPISGHRSVSWYQQTPGQGLQFLFEYFSETQRNKGNFPGRFSGRQFSNSRSEMNVSTLELGDSALYLCASSLYSGNTIYFGEGSWLTVV.

This rearrangement joins TRBV28 to TRBJ1-1, with D perhaps matching TRBD1 (6 bases). V shed 11 bases and J shed 2 bases, with 12 bases lying between them. The germline CDR1 and CDR2 sequences are MDHEN and SYDVKM. CDR3 length: 12 amino acids. CDR3 in DNA: TGTGCCGGAGGGGGGGTTAACACTGAAGCTTTCTTT. Translating it yields CAGGGVNTEAFF.

The chain recombines TRBV18 with TRBJ2-7; 8 bases match TRBD1. Trimming at V came to 6 bases and at J to 6 bases, leaving 10 bases not matched to a gene. CDR1 and CDR2 (germline): KGHSH, LQKENI. The CDR3 runs 14 residues. For the CDR3, the DNA is TGTGCCAGCTCTACCAGGGACAGGCCGGGCGAGCAGTACTTC. Amino acids: CASSTRDRPGEQYF. The complete variable domain, with remaining parts taken from reference TRBV18 and TRBJ2-7, reads NAGVMQNPRHLVRRRGQEARLRCSPMKGHSHVYWYRQLPEEGLKFMVYLQKENIIDESGMPKERFSAEFPKEGPSILRIQQVVRGDSAAYFCASSTRDRPGEQYFGPGTRLTVT.

The chain has TRBV29-1 and TRBJ1-3; D might be TRBD1 (6 bases). V lost 0 bases and J 2 bases, leaving 11 bases between the germline ends. CDR3 size: 15 residues. Germline V lookup: CDR1 SQVTM, CDR2 ANQGSEA. The DNA of the CDR3 is TGCAGCGTTGAAGATGAAACAGGGCCTGGAAACACCATATATTTT. Translated, it gives CSVEDETGPGNTIYF.